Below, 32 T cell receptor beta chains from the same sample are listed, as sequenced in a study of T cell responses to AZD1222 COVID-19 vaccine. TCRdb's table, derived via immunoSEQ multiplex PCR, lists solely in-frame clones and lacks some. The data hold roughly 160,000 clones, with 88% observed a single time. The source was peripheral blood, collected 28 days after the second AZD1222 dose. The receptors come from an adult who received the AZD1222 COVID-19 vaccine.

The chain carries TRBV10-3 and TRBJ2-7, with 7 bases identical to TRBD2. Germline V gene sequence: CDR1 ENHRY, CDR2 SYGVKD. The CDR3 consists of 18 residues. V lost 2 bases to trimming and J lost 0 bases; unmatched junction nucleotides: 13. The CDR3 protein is CAISEPGGGTKRSYEQYF. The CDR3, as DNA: TGTGCCATCAGTGAGCCTGGCGGAGGGACTAAACGCTCCTACGAGCAGTACTTC.

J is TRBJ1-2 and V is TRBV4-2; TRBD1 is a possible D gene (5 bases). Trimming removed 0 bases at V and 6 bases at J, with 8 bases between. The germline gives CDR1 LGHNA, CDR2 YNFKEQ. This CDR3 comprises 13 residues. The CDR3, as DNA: TGTGCCAGCAGCCAAGAGAGAGGGGATGGCTACACCTTC. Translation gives CASSQERGDGYTF.

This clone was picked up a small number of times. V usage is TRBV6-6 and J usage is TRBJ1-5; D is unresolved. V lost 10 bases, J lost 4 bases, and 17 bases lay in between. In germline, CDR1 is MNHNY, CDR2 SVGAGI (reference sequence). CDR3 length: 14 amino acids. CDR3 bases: TGTGCCACCCTACCTCTTTCGTTTAATCAGCCCCAGCATTTT. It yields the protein CATLPLSFNQPQHF.

CDR3 loop: CASKWGSPLHF. CDR3 bases: TGTGCCTCGAAATGGGGGTCACCCCTCCACTTT. The chain carries TRBV30 and TRBJ1-6, with D perhaps TRBD1 (5 bases). CDR1 is GTSNPN, CDR2 SVGIG, per germline (reference sequence). Between the trimmed V and J ends, which lost 7 bases and 10 bases, there was a span of 11 bases. This CDR3 has 11 residues.

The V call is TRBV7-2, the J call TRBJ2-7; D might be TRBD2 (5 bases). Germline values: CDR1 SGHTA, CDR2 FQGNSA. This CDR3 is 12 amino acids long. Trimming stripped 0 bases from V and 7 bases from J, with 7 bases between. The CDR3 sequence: CASSLARREQYF. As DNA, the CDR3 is TGTGCCAGCAGCTTAGCGCGGAGGGAGCAGTACTTC.

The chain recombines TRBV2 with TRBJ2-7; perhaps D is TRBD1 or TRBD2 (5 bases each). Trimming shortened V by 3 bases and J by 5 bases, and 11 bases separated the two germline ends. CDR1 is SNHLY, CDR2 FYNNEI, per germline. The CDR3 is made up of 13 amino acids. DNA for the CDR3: TGTGCCAGCAGTGAGAGAGGGGTAGACGAGCAGTACTTC. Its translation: CASSERGVDEQYF.

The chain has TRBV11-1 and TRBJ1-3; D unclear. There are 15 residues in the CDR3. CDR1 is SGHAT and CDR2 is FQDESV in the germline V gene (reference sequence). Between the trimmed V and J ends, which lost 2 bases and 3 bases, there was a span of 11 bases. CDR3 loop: CASSLLPGLGNTIYF. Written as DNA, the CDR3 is TGTGCCAGCAGCTTACTTCCAGGCCTTGGAAACACCATATATTTT.

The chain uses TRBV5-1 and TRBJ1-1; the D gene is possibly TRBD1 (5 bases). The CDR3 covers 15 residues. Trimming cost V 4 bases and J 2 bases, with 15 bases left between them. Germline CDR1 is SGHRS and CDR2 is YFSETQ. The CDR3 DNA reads TGCGCCAGCAGCGGCCGGGGGAAAGACAACACTGAAGCTTTCTTT. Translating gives CASSGRGKDNTEAFF.

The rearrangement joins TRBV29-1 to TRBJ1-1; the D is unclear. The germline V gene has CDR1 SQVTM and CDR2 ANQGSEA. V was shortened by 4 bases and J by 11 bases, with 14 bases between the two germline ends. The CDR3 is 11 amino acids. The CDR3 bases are TGCAGCGTTGTTGTGCGGGATCGCGCTTTCTTT. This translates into CSVVVRDRAFF.

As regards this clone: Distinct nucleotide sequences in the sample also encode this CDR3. The CDR3 DNA is TGCGCCAGCAGTCGGGGAGGGTCTACAGATACGCAGTATTTT. Its protein product is CASSRGGSTDTQYF. V usage is TRBV5-1 and J usage is TRBJ2-3; 7 bases are a match to TRBD2. The trim removed 5 bases at V and 3 bases at J, leaving 6 bases unmatched. The germline CDR1 and CDR2 sequences are SGHRS and YFSETQ. The CDR3 has 14 residues.

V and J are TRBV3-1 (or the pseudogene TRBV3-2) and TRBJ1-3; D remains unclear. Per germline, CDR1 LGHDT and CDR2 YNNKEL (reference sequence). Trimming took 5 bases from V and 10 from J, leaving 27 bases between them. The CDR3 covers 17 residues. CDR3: CASSARNPIYTHETIYF. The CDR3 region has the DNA TGTGCCAGCAGCGCAAGGAATCCCATCTACACGCACGAAACCATATATTTT.

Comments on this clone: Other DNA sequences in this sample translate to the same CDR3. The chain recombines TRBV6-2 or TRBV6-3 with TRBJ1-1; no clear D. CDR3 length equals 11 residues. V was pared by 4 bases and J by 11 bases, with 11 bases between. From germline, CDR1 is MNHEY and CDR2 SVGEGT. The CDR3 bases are TGTGCCAGCAGTTTCGGGCTTGAGGCTTTCTTT. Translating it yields CASSFGLEAFF.

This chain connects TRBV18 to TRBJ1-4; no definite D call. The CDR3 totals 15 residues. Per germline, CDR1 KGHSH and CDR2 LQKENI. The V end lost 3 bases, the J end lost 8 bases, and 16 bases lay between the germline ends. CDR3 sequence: CASSPAGSGGEKLFF. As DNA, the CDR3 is TGTGCCAGCTCACCGGCTGGTTCAGGCGGGGAAAAACTGTTTTTT.

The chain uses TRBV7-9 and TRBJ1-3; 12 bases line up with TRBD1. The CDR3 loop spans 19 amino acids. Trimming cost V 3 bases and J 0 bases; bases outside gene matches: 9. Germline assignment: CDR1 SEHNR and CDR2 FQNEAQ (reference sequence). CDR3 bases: TGTGCCAGCAGCTTTGGGGACAGGGGGCCTAATTACTCTGGAAACACCATATATTTT. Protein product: CASSFGDRGPNYSGNTIYF.

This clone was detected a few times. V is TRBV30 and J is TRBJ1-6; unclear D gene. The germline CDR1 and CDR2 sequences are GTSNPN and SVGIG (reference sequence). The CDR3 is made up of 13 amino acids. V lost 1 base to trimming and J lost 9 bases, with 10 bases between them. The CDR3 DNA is TGTGCCTGGAGTGAGAGTGCCCCTTCACCCCTCCACTTT. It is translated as CAWSESAPSPLHF.

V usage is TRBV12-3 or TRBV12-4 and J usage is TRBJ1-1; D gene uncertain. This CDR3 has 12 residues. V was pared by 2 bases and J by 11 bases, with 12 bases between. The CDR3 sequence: CASSLNPRVAFF. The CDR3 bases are TGTGCCAGCAGTTTAAACCCCCGGGTTGCTTTCTTT.

Here the CDR3 reads CASSQGEQQPQHF. The CDR3 nucleotides read TGTGCCAGCAGCCAAGGAGAACAACAGCCCCAGCATTTT. The chain is built from TRBV3-1 (or the pseudogene TRBV3-2) and TRBJ1-5; D gene ambiguous. V gave up 1 base and J gave up 7 bases, with 8 bases separating them. Per the germline V gene, CDR1 is LGHDT and CDR2 is YNNKEL (reference sequence). The CDR3 spans 13 residues.

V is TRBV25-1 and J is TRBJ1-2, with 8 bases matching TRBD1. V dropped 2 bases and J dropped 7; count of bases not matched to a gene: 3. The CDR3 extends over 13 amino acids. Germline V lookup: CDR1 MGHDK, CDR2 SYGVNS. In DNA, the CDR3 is TGTGCCAGCAGTGAAAGGACAGGGAGTGGCTACACCTTC. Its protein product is CASSERTGSGYTF.

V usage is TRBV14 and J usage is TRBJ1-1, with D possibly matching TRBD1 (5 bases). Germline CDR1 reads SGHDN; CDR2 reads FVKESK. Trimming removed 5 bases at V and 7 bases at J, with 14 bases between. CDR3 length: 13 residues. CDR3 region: CASSLRRGNEAFF. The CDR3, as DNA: TGTGCCAGCAGCTTAAGGCGGGGGAATGAAGCTTTCTTT.

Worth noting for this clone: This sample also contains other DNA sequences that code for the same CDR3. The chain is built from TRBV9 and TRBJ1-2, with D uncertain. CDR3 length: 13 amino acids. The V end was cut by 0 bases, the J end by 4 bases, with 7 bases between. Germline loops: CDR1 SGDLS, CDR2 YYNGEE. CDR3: CASSVGGSYGYTF. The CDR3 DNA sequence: TGTGCCAGCAGCGTAGGGGGTAGCTATGGCTACACCTTC.

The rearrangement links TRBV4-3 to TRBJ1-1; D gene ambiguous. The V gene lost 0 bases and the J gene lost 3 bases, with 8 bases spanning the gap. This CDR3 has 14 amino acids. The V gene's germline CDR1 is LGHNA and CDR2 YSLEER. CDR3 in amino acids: CASSQDVIYTEAFF. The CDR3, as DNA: TGCGCCAGCAGCCAAGATGTGATCTACACTGAAGCTTTCTTT.

The CDR3 DNA sequence: TGTGCCAGCAGCTTGGCCGGGCCATCTAGCAATCAGCCCCAGCATTTT. Translation: CASSLAGPSSNQPQHF. The chain is built from TRBV5-6 and TRBJ1-5; D uncertain. CDR3 length: 16 residues. The V gene's germline CDR1 is SGHDT and CDR2 YYEEEE. The V end was cut by 0 bases, the J end by 0 bases, with 10 bases between.

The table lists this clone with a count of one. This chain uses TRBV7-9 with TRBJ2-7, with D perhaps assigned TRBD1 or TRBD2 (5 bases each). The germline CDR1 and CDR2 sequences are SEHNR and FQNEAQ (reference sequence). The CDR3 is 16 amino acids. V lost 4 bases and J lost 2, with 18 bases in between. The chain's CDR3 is CASSSQSGGVTYEQYF. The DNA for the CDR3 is TGTGCCAGCAGCTCTCAATCTGGGGGAGTGACCTACGAGCAGTACTTC.

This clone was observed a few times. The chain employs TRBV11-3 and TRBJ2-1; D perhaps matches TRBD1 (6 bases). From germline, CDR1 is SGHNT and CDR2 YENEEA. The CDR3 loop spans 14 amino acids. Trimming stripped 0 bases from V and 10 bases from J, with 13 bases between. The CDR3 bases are TGTGCCAGCAGCTTAGACAGGGGAAGAGGGGAGCAGTTCTTC. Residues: CASSLDRGRGEQFF.

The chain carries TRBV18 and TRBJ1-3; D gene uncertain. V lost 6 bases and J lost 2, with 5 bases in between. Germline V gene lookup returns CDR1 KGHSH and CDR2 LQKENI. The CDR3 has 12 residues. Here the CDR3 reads CASSPPGNTIYF. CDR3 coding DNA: TGTGCCAGCTCTCCGCCTGGAAACACCATATATTTT.

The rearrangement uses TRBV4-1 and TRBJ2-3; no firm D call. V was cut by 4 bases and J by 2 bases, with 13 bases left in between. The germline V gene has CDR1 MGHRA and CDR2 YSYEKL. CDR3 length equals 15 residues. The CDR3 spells CASSRATHLTDTQYF. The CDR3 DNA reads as TGCGCCAGCAGCCGAGCGACCCACCTCACAGATACGCAGTATTTT.

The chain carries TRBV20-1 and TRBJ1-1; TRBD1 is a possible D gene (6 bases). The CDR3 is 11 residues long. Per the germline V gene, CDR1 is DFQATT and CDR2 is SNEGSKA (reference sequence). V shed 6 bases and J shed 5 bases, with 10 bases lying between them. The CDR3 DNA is TGCAGTGCCCATAGGGGGACTGAAGCTTTCTTT. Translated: CSAHRGTEAFF.

The CDR3 DNA sequence: TGTGCCAGCAGTCCCCGGACCTCTGGGTGGGGACCGGGGGCGAATAGCAATCAGCCCCAGCATTTT. Residues: CASSPRTSGWGPGANSNQPQHF. The chain uses TRBV27 and TRBJ1-5; possible D gene TRBD1, 6 bases. The V and J ends lost 5 bases and 0 bases respectively, with 32 bases between them. The length of the CDR3 is 22 residues. The V gene's germline CDR1 is MNHEY and CDR2 SMNVEV (reference sequence).

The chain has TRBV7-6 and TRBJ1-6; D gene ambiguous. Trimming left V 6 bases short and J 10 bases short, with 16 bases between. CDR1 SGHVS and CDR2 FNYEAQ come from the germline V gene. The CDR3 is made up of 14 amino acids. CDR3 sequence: CASRLAGIGSPLHF. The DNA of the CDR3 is TGTGCCAGCAGACTTGCCGGGATCGGGTCACCCCTCCACTTT.

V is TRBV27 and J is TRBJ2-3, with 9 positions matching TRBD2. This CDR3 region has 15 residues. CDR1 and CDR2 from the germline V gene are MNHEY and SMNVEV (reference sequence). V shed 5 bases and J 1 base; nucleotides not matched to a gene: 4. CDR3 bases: TGTGCCAGCAGTAGATTAGCGGGGGGCACAGATACGCAGTATTTT. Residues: CASSRLAGGTDTQYF.

The CDR3 DNA is TGTGCCAGCAGTTACCCCCCCGTCGGACGCAACGAGCAGTACTTC. It encodes CASSYPPVGRNEQYF. This chain connects TRBV6-5 to TRBJ2-7, with D unresolved. Germline V gives CDR1 MNHEY, CDR2 SVGAGI. The CDR3 contains 15 residues. The V end was cut by 2 bases, the J end by 5 bases, with 16 bases between.

The CDR3 DNA is TGTGCCAGCAGCGCCCTCGCCGATAGCAATCAGCCCCAGCATTTT. Translated: CASSALADSNQPQHF. The chain uses TRBV9 and TRBJ1-5; D gene uncertain. The germline V and J ends were trimmed by 3 bases and 0 bases, with 10 bases remaining between them. Germline CDR1 reads SGDLS; CDR2 reads YYNGEE. The CDR3 loop spans 15 amino acids.